This is a list of T cell receptor beta chains from one sample in a study of early T cells in non-severe SARS-CoV-2 infection. One entry per CDR3 protein results from TCRdb running MiXCR on the 5' RACE reads. In the table there are 80,000 to 95,000 distinct CDR3 sequences, approximately 13% of which are singletons. The sample consisted of whole blood. Receptors originate from an adult who was a healthcare worker with PCR-confirmed SARS-CoV-2 infection or an uninfected control (not recorded which). The CDR3 runs from the conserved cysteine through the conserved F or W. A D gene is named only where the DNA matches it firmly. Expanded clones are given a class, and other clones once, few, many or no size at all.

J gene,D gene,clone size,V gene,CDR3 DNA,CDR3 protein
TRBJ2-3,NA,few,TRBV7-2,TGTGCCAGCAGCCAAACTCCCACAGATACGCAGTATTTT,CASSQTPTDTQYF
TRBJ2-3,NA,many,TRBV4-3,TGCGCCAGCAGCCAAGAGGGGTTATCATTGGATACGCAGTATTTT,CASSQEGLSLDTQYF
TRBJ2-7,TRBD2,NA,TRBV6-5,TGTGCCAGCAGTCTCGGACTAGCGGAAGCCTACGAGCAGTACTTC,CASSLGLAEAYEQYF
TRBJ2-4,TRBD2,many,TRBV7-2,TGTGCCAGCAGCTTATCCGGACTAGCGGGAAGCAACATTCAGTACTTC,CASSLSGLAGSNIQYF
TRBJ1-2,NA,many,TRBV30,TGTGCCTGGAGTCCGACGACTACCTATGGCTACACCTTC,CAWSPTTTYGYTF
TRBJ2-3,TRBD2,NA,TRBV6-1,TGTGCCAGCAGCGCACTAGCGGGGGACACAGATACGCAGTATTTT,CASSALAGDTDTQYF
TRBJ1-2,NA,few,TRBV10-3,TGTGCCATCAGTGCCGGTTCTGATGGCTACACCTTC,CAISAGSDGYTF
TRBJ1-4,TRBD1,few,TRBV5-5,TGTGCCAGCAGCCCAGGGACAGGGGGCTTTACTGAAAAACTGTTTTTT,CASSPGTGGFTEKLFF
TRBJ2-5,TRBD1,many,TRBV4-3,TGCGCCAGCAGCCAAGTCGGAACAGGGGAAGAGACCCAGTACTTC,CASSQVGTGEETQYF
TRBJ2-7,NA,few,TRBV3-1,TGTGCCAGCAGCCAATATTCAATCTACGAGCAGTACTTC,CASSQYSIYEQYF
TRBJ2-7,TRBD1,few,TRBV4-1,TGCGCCAGCAGCCAAGTTGGGGGACAGGGTTCCTACGAGCAGTACTTC,CASSQVGGQGSYEQYF
TRBJ1-2,NA,few,TRBV7-2,TGTGCCAGCAGCCCCCAAGGTTACTATGGCTACACCTTC,CASSPQGYYGYTF
TRBJ1-5,NA,few,TRBV20-1,TGCAGTGCGGAGGACACCGCGGGGGATCAGCCCCAGCATTTT,CSAEDTAGDQPQHF
TRBJ2-7,NA,NA,TRBV2,TGTGCCAGCAGAAATACAGGGAGGTCCTACGAGCAGTACTTC,CASRNTGRSYEQYF
TRBJ2-6,TRBD1,few,TRBV5-5,TGTGCCAGCAGCTTGGAGGGACAGGGAGGATGGGCCAACGTCCTGACTTTC,CASSLEGQGGWANVLTF
TRBJ2-5,NA,NA,TRBV7-2,TGTGCCAGCAGCTGGAAGGGGGGCGCGTTAGAGACCCAGTACTTC,CASSWKGGALETQYF
TRBJ2-1,NA,many,TRBV29-1,TGCAGCGTTGCCGCTACTACCCGGACTCTCGATGAGCAGTTCTTC,CSVAATTRTLDEQFF
TRBJ2-2,NA,NA,TRBV5-1,TGCGCCAGCAGCTTGGCCAGCGGGTCGAACACCGGGGAGCTGTTTTTT,CASSLASGSNTGELFF